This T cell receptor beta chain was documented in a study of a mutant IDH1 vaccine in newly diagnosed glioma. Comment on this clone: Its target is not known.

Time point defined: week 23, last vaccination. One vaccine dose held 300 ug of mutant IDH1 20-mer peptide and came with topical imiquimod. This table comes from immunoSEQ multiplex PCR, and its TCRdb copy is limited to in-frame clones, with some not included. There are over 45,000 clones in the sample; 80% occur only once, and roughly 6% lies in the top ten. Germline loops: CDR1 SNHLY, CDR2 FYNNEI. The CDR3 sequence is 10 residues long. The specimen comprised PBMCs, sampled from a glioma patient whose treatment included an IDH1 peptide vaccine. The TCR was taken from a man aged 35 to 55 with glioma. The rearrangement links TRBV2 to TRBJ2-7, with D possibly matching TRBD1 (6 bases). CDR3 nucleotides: TGTGCTTCGAAAGGGGGCGAGCAGTACTTC. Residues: CASKGGEQYF.